This TCR beta chain was sequenced during a study of graft-versus-host responses after intestinal transplantation. Libraries were prepared by immunoSEQ multiplex PCR; TCRdb keeps only in-frame clonotypes and omits some of them. Seen here are approximately 89,000 clones, 80% to 95% observed once, and the top ten hold 0.15% to 0.2%. As regards this clone: The antigen remains undetermined.

The sequences come from unstimulated CD4+ T cells sorted from spleen or lymph node cells, collected before intestinal transplant. This clonotype was obtained from a human donor who received an intestinal transplant.

CDR3 residues: CAWTFSSYNSPLHF. Here the CDR3 DNA reads TGTGCCTGGACCTTTAGCTCCTATAATTCACCCCTCCACTTT. V is TRBV30 and J is TRBJ1-6; D not certain. There are 14 residues in the CDR3. The V gene lost 4 bases and the J gene lost 0 bases, with 7 bases spanning the gap. CDR1 and CDR2 from the germline V gene are GTSNPN and SVGIG (reference sequence). Filled out from reference TRBV30 and TRBJ1-6, the complete variable domain reads SQTIHQWPATLVQPVGSPLSLECTVEGTSNPNLYWYRQAAGRGLQLLFYSVGIGQISSEVPQNLSASRPQDRQFILSSKKLLLSDSGFYLCAWTFSSYNSPLHFGNGTRLTVT.